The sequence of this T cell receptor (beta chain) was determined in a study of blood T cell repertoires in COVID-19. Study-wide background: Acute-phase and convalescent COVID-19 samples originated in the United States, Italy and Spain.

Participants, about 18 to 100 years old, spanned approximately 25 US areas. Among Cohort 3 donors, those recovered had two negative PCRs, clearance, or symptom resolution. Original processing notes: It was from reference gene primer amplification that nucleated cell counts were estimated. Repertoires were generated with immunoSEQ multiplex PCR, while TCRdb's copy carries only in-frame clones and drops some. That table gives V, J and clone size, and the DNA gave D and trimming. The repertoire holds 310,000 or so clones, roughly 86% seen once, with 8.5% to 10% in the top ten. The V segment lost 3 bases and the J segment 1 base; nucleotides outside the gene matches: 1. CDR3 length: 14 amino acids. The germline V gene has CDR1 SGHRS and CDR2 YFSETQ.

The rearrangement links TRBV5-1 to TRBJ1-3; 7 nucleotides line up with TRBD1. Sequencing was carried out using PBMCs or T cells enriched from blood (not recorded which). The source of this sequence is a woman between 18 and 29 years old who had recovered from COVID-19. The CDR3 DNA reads TGCGCCAGCAGCTCACAGGGGTCTGGAAACACCATATATTTT. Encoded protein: CASSSQGSGNTIYF.